These T cell receptor beta chains were read from a single sample in a study of human CD8 memory T cell subsets. TCRdb re-called the 5' RACE reads; every CDR3 protein appears as one record, without DNA. The clone table shows thousands of distinct CDR3 sequences, with the ten largest holding roughly 20%. Material: CD8+ T cells from PBMCs. The receptor source for this set is a human donor in good health. CDR3s include the opening cysteine and the closing phenylalanine or tryptophan. Clone size, where shown, is once, few, many, or a class for clones that have expanded.

>TRBJ1-1|15|.|TRBV6-6
CASRDRDFGYTEAFF
>TRBJ2-1|17|.|TRBV20-1
CSAPGTSGRITYNEQFF
>TRBJ2-7|11|.|TRBV5-1
CASSLGNEQYF
>TRBJ2-3|15|.|TRBV7-9
CASSVDWRETDTQYF
>TRBJ2-7|14|.|TRBV7-9
CASSGMAGDHEQYF
>TRBJ2-3|16|.|TRBV2
CASRALLTLDTDTQYF
>TRBJ2-3|13|.|TRBV20-1
CSARGIDTDTQYF
>TRBJ2-2|16|medium-sized|TRBV7-6
CASLAGAIGNTGELFF
>TRBJ1-5|14|medium-sized|TRBV7-6
CASSLEGGDQPQHF
>TRBJ2-1|11|.|TRBV29-1
CSVASYNEQFF
>TRBJ1-2|13|.|TRBV5-1
CASSPDRGAGYTF
>TRBJ2-2|14|.|TRBV19
CATLDVADTGELFF
>TRBJ2-1|15|.|TRBV10-1
CASSESSAGGNEQFF
>TRBJ2-7|17|.|TRBV11-2
CASSLPAATSGAYEQYF
>TRBJ2-1|14|medium-sized|TRBV11-3
CASSPGLEDNEQFF
>TRBJ1-1|14|.|TRBV5-1
CASSLGAGLTEAFF
>TRBJ2-1|12|.|TRBV7-6
CASSLVADEQFF
>TRBJ2-2|14|medium-sized|TRBV27
CASSRQTGSGELFF
>TRBJ2-2|16|.|TRBV7-8
CASSQGQGAGTGELFF
>TRBJ2-5|13|.|TRBV20-1
CSAKRAVQETQYF
>TRBJ2-1|13|.|TRBV28
CASSFHQLRERFF
>TRBJ2-3|19|large|TRBV27
CASTTARRAATLSTDTQYF
>TRBJ2-5|15|.|TRBV5-4
CASSFYDRDQETQYF
>TRBJ2-7|15|.|TRBV27
CASSLLGLAAYEQYF
>TRBJ2-1|16|.|TRBV2
CASSPSRGAYNNEQFF
>TRBJ2-7|15|.|TRBV12-3/TRBV12-4
CASSLGAGILHEQYF
>TRBJ2-7|13|.|TRBV6-6
CASSYSTGYEQYF
>TRBJ2-7|14|.|TRBV5-1
CASSLVPLAYEQYF
>TRBJ2-3|16|.|TRBV7-9
CASSLVGLAVTDTQYF
>TRBJ2-7|14|.|TRBV28
CASSSILAAYEQYF
>TRBJ2-5|15|hyperexpanded|TRBV7-2
CASSLMASGEETQYF
>TRBJ2-2|13|.|TRBV14
CASSQALSGELFF
>TRBJ2-5|11|.|TRBV5-1
CASSLDETQYF
>TRBJ1-5|16|.|TRBV28
CASSLGEGSSNQPQHF
>TRBJ2-7|15|.|TRBV7-8
CASSHPPGLAYEQYF
>TRBJ2-5|17|.|TRBV29-1
CSVEGAALRTGQETQYF
>TRBJ2-1|15|.|TRBV5-5
CASSSPGGANNEQFF
>TRBJ1-4|14|.|TRBV7-9
CASSSGTANEKLFF
>TRBJ2-7|14|.|TRBV7-8
CASSFKGGTYEQYF
>TRBJ2-7|14|.|TRBV5-1
CASSLEDRDYEQYF
>TRBJ2-7|16|.|TRBV4-1
CASSQETSGAVYEQYF
>TRBJ2-1|16|.|TRBV29-1
CSVEEVRTGVANEQFF
>TRBJ1-3|14|.|TRBV5-1
CASSWGTPGNTIYF
>TRBJ1-5|15|.|TRBV19
CASSPSIGSNQPQHF
>TRBJ2-5|13|.|TRBV19
CASSIAQFETQYF